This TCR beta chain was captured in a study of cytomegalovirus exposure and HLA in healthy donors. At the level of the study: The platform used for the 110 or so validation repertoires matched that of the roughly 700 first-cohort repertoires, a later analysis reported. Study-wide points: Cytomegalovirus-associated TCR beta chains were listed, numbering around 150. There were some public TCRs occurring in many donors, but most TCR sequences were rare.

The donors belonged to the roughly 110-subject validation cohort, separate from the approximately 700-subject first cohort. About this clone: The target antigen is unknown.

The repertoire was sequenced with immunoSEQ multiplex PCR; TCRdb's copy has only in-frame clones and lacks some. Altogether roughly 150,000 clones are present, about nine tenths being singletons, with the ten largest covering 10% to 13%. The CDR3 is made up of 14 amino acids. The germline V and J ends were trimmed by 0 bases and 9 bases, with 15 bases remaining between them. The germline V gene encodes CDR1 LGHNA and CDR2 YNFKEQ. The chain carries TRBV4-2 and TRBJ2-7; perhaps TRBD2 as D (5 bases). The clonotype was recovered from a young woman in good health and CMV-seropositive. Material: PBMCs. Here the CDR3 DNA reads TGTGCCAGCAGCCAAGAGGCTGTAGATAGCGTGCAGTACTTC. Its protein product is CASSQEAVDSVQYF.